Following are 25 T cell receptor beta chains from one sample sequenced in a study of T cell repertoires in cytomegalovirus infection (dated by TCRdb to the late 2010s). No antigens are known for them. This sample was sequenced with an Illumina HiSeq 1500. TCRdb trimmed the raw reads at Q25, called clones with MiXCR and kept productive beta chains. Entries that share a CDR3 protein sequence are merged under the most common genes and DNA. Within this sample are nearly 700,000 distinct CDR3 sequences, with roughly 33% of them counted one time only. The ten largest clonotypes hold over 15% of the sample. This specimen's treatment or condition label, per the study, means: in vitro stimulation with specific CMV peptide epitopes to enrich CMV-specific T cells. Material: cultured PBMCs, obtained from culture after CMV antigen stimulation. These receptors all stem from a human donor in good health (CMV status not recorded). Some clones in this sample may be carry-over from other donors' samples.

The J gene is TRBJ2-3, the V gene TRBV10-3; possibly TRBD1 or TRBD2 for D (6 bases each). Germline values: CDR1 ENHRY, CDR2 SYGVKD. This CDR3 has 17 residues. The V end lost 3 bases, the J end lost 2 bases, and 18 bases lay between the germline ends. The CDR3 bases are TGTGCCATCAGTGATACGGTGGGGGGCGCCGACACAGATACGCAGTATTTT. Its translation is CAISDTVGGADTDTQYF.

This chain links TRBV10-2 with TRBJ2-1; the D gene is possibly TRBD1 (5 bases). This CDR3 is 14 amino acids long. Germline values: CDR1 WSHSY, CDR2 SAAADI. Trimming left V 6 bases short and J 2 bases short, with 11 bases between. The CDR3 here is CASRRQKAYNEQFF. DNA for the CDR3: TGCGCCAGCAGAAGACAGAAAGCCTACAATGAGCAGTTCTTC.

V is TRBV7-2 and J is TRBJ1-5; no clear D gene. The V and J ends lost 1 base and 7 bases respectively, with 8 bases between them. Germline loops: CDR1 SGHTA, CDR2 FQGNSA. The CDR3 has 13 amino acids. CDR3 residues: CASSLERRQPQHF. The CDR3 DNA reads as TGTGCCAGCAGCTTAGAGAGGAGGCAGCCCCAGCATTTT.

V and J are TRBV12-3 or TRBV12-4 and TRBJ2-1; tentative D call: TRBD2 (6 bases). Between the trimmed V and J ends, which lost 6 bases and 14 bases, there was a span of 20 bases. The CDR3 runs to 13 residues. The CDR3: CASSLSAAGTKFF. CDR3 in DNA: TGTGCCAGCAGCCTCTCCGCGGCGGGGACCAAGTTCTTC.

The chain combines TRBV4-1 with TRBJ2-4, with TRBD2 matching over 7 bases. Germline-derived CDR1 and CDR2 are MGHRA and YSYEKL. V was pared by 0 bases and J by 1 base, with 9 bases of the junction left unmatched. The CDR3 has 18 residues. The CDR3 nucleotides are TGCGCCAGCAGCCAAGATGACGAGGCGGGAGAGGCCAAAAACATTCAGTACTTC. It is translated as CASSQDDEAGEAKNIQYF.

CDR3 DNA sequence: TGTGCCAGCAGCTCCGGGACTAGTGCAGAGACCCAGTACTTC. Amino acids: CASSSGTSAETQYF. The chain links TRBV7-7 to TRBJ2-5; 8 positions match TRBD2. The CDR3 covers 14 residues. CDR1 SSHAT and CDR2 FNYEAQ come from the germline V gene (reference sequence). V dropped 4 bases and J dropped 4; count of bases not matched to a gene: 5.

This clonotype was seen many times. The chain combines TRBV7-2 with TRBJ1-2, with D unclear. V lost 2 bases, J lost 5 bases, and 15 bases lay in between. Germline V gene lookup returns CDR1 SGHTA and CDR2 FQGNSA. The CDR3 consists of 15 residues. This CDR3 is CASSLQVSGWYGYTF. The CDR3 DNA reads TGTGCCAGCAGCTTACAGGTCAGCGGATGGTATGGCTACACCTTC. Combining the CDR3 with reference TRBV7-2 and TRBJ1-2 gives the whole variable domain GAGVSQSPSNKVTEKGKDVELRCDPISGHTALYWYRQSLGQGLEFLIYFQGNSAPDKSGLPSDRFSAERTGGSVSTLTIQRTQQEDSAVYLCASSLQVSGWYGYTFGSGTRLTVV.

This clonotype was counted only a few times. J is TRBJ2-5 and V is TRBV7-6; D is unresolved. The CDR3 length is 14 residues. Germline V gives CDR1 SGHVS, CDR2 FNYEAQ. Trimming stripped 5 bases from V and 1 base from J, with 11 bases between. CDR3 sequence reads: CASSPRLIQETQYF. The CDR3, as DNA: TGTGCCAGCAGCCCCCGACTCATCCAAGAGACCCAGTACTTC.

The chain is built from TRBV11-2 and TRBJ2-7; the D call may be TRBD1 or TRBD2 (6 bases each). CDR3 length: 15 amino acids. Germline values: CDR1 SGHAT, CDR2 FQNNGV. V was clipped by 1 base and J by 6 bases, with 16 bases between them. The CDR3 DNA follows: TGTGCCAGCAGCTTAGGAGGTTGGGGGGCCGGCGAGCAGTACTTC. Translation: CASSLGGWGAGEQYF. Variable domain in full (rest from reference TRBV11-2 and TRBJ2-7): EAGVAQSPRYKIIEKRQSVAFWCNPISGHATLYWYQQILGQGPKLLIQFQNNGVVDDSQLPKDRFSAERLKGVDSTLKIQPAKLEDSAVYLCASSLGGWGAGEQYFGPGTRLTVT.

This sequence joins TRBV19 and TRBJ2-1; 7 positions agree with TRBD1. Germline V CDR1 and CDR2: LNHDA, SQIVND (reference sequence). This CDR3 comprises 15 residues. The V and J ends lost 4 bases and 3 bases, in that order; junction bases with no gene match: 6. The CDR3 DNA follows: TGTGCCAGTAGTACGACAGGGTCTGACTACAATGAGCAGTTCTTC. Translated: CASSTTGSDYNEQFF.

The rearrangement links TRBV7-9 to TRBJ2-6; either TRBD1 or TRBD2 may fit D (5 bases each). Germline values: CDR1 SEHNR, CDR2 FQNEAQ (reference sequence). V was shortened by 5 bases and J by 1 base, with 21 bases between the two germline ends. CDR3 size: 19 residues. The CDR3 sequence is CASSQTDLGARSGANVLTF. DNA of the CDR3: TGTGCCAGCAGCCAAACCGACCTCGGGGCCCGGTCTGGGGCCAACGTCCTGACTTTC.

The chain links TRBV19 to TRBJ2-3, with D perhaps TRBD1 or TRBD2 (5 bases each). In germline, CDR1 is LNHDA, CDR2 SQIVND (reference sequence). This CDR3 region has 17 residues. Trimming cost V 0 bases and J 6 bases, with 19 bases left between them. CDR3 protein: CASSIDKGGLAGDTQYF. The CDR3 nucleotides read TGTGCCAGTAGTATAGATAAAGGAGGCCTAGCAGGGGATACGCAGTATTTT.

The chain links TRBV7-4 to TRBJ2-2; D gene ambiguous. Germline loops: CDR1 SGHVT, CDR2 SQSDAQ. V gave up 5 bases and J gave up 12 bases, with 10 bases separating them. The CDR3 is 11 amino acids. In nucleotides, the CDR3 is TGTGCCAGCAGCCAAGGACGGAAGCTGTTTTTT. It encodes CASSQGRKLFF.

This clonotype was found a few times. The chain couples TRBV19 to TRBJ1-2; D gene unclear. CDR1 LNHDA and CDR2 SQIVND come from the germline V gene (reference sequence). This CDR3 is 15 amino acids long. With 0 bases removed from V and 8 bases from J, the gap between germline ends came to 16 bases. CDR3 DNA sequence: TGTGCCAGTAGTATAGATCCACCTCGAGGTGCCGGCTACACCTTC. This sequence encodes CASSIDPPRGAGYTF. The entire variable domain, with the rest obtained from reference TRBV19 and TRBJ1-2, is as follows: DGGITQSPKYLFRKEGQNVTLSCEQNLNHDAMYWYRQDPGQGLRLIYYSQIVNDFQKGDIAEGYSVSREKKESFPLTVTSAQKNPTAFYLCASSIDPPRGAGYTFGSGTRLTVV.

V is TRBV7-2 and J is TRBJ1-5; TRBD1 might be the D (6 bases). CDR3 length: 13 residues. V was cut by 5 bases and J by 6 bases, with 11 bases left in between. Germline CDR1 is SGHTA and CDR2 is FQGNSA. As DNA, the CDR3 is TGTGCCAGCAGCGAGGGAGGGGGTCAGCCCCAGCATTTT. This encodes CASSEGGGQPQHF.

CDR3 nucleotides: TGTGCCAGCAGCTCCCCCGGGTTGGGGCAGTCTGAAGCTTTCTTT. Its protein is CASSSPGLGQSEAFF. V usage is TRBV7-2 and J usage is TRBJ1-1; possible D gene TRBD1, 5 bases. This CDR3 comprises 15 residues. V was trimmed by 4 bases and J by 6 bases, leaving 18 bases between them. The germline V gene encodes CDR1 SGHTA and CDR2 FQGNSA.

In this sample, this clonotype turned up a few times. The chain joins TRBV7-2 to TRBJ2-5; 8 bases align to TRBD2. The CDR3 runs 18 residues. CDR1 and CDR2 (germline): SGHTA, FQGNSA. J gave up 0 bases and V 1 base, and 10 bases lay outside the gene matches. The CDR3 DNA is TGTGCCAGCAGCTTAGGGGGGGTAGCGGGGACGTACCAAGAGACCCAGTACTTC. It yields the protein CASSLGGVAGTYQETQYF.

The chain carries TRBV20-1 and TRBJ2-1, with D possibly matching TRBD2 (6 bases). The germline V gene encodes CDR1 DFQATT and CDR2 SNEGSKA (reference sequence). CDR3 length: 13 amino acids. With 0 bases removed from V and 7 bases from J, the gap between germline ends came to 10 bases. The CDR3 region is CSARDPLANEQFF. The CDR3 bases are TGCAGTGCTAGAGACCCACTAGCAAATGAGCAGTTCTTC.

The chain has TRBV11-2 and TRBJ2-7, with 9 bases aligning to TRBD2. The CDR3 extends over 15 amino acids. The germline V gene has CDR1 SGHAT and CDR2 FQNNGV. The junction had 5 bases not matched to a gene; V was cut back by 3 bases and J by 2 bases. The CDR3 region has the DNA TGTGCCAGCAGCTTCGTGCCTAGCGGGGCCTACGAGCAGTACTTC. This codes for CASSFVPSGAYEQYF.

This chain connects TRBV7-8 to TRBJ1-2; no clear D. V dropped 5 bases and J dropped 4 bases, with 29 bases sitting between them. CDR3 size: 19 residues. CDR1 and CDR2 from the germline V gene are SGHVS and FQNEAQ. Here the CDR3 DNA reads TGTGCCAGCAGCCCTGGTGCGGCGGCCGCCGTCAAGATTTTCTATGGCTACACCTTC. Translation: CASSPGAAAAVKIFYGYTF. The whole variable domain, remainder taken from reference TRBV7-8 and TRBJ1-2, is GAGVSQSPRYKVAKRGQDVALRCDPISGHVSLFWYQQALGQGPEFLTYFQNEAQLDKSGLPSDRFFAERPEGSVSTLKIQRTQQEDSAVYLCASSPGAAAAVKIFYGYTFGSGTRLTVV.

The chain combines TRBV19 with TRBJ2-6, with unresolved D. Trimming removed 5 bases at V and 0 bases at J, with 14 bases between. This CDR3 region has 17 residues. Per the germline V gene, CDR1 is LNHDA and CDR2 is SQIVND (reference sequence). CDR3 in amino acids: CASSPGRWSSGANVLTF. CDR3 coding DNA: TGTGCCAGTAGTCCTGGACGGTGGAGCTCTGGGGCCAACGTCCTGACTTTC. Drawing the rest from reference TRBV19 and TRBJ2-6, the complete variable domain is DGGITQSPKYLFRKEGQNVTLSCEQNLNHDAMYWYRQDPGQGLRLIYYSQIVNDFQKGDIAEGYSVSREKKESFPLTVTSAQKNPTAFYLCASSPGRWSSGANVLTFGAGSRLTVL.

The CDR3 sequence: CSARARARGGSGANVLTF. CDR3 DNA sequence: TGCAGTGCTAGAGCCCGAGCGCGGGGGGGCTCTGGGGCCAACGTCCTGACTTTC. The rearrangement uses TRBV20-1 and TRBJ2-6, with TRBD2 matching over 9 bases. After removal of 1 base from V and 0 bases from J, the junction contained 7 bases not matched to a gene. The germline V gene encodes CDR1 DFQATT and CDR2 SNEGSKA (reference sequence). This CDR3 region has 18 residues.

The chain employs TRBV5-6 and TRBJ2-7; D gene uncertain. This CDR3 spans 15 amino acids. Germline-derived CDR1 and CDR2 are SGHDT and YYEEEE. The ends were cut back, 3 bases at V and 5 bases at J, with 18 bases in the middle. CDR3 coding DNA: TGTGCCAGCAGCTCCCCGGCGGACCTAGGCCACGAGCAGTACTTC. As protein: CASSSPADLGHEQYF. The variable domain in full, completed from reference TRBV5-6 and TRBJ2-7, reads DAGVTQSPTHLIKTRGQQVTLRCSPKSGHDTVSWYQQALGQGPQFIFQYYEEEERQRGNFPDRFSGHQFPNYSSELNVNALLLGDSALYLCASSSPADLGHEQYFGPGTRLTVT.

DNA for the CDR3: TGTGCCAGCAGTGCCGGGGGAGTTGAGCAGTTCTTC. As protein: CASSAGGVEQFF. The rearrangement joins TRBV6-5 to TRBJ2-1; maybe TRBD2 (6 bases). V shed 5 bases and J shed 9 bases, with 11 bases lying between them. Germline loops: CDR1 MNHEY, CDR2 SVGAGI. This CDR3 comprises 12 residues.

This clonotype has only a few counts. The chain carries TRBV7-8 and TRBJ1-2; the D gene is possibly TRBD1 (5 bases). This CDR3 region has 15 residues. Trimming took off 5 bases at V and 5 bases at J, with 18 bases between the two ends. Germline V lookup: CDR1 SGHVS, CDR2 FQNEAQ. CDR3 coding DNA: TGTGCCAGCAGCCCTCCCGGGACTCAGGGTTATGGCTACACCTTC. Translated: CASSPPGTQGYGYTF.